This T cell receptor (beta chain) was sequenced during a study of vaccination and CD4 T cells after COVID-19. Background on the study: After nasal swab PCR-confirmed SARS-CoV-2, 8 to 10 convalescents had mild disease and one severe. Post-COVID draws came a median roughly 97 days after diagnosis (range 35 to 161). The stimulus for the cells was overlapping spike peptides derived from SARS-CoV-2, HCoV-NL63, HCoV-OC43 and HCoV-229E. The study, taken as a whole, reports: Spike mono-reactivity applied to 304 of 307 vaccine-specific clones detected in convalescent patients.

An Oncomine TCR Beta short-read assay was used to sequence the DNA from cultured CD4+ T cells. A single record per CDR3 protein comes from TCRdb applying MiXCR to the PCR reads. Here the sample spans around 19,000 distinct CDR3 sequences, around 50% being singletons. Germline values: CDR1 KGHDR, CDR2 SFDVKD. V lost 4 bases, J lost 5 bases, and 19 bases lay in between. The CDR3 totals 17 residues. On this clonotype itself: The antigen remains unidentified.

Stated treatment: approximately nine-day PBMC culture with coronavirus spike peptide pools or control peptides (ViraFEST assay). This chain connects TRBV24-1 to TRBJ2-2; D perhaps matches TRBD2 (7 bases). This sequence originates from a human donor who had recovered from COVID-19. Sequencing was carried out using CD4+ T cells from blood, cultured in vitro. CDR3 nucleotide sequence: TGTGCCACCAGTGAGGGTCGTACAGGGCGGGGGACCGGGGAGCTGTTTTTT. It codes for CATSEGRTGRGTGELFF.